The 10 T cell receptor beta chains listed next were all sequenced from one sample in a study of cytomegalovirus exposure and HLA in healthy donors. The PCR was carried out with 60 Vbeta primers and 13 Jbeta primers. The repertoire was sequenced with immunoSEQ multiplex PCR; TCRdb's copy has only in-frame clones and lacks some. This sample has over 200,000 clones, with around 70% found just once. The sample taken for sequencing was PBMCs. The source is a middle-aged man in good health and CMV-seropositive.

The rearrangement uses TRBV6-5 and TRBJ1-1; TRBD1 matches at 10 bases. The germline V gene encodes CDR1 MNHEY and CDR2 SVGAGI. Losses at the gene ends were 4 bases for V and 3 bases for J; bases not matched to a gene: 2. The CDR3 sequence is 14 residues long. The DNA for the CDR3 is TGTGCCAGCAGTTGGACAGGGGGGGACACTGAAGCTTTCTTT. Its protein product is CASSWTGGDTEAFF.

The V call is TRBV4-1, the J call TRBJ1-3; D might be TRBD1 (6 bases). The CDR3 contains 14 residues. Trimming removed 1 base at V and 3 bases at J, with 7 bases between. Germline V CDR1 and CDR2: MGHRA, YSYEKL. CDR3 amino acids: CASSQVGGGNTIYF. The CDR3 coding sequence is TGCGCCAGCAGCCAAGTAGGGGGTGGAAACACCATATATTTT.

The chain carries TRBV9 and TRBJ2-6, with 11 bases matching TRBD2. V dropped 3 bases and J dropped 0; count of bases not matched to a gene: 11. The CDR3 covers 20 residues. Germline assignment: CDR1 SGDLS and CDR2 YYNGEE. CDR3 region: CASSARQVTSGISGANVLTF. CDR3 DNA: TGTGCCAGCAGCGCACGCCAGGTGACTAGCGGGATCTCTGGGGCCAACGTCCTGACTTTC.

The J gene is TRBJ2-7, the V gene TRBV11-2; no firm D call. The CDR3 covers 15 residues. Trimming took 1 base from V and 3 from J, leaving 13 bases between them. Germline-derived CDR1 and CDR2 are SGHAT and FQNNGV. The CDR3 bases are TGTGCCAGCAGCTTAGCGCTTGACACCTACTACGAGCAGTACTTC. Translation gives CASSLALDTYYEQYF. The entire variable domain, with the rest obtained from reference TRBV11-2 and TRBJ2-7, is as follows: EAGVAQSPRYKIIEKRQSVAFWCNPISGHATLYWYQQILGQGPKLLIQFQNNGVVDDSQLPKDRFSAERLKGVDSTLKIQPAKLEDSAVYLCASSLALDTYYEQYFGPGTRLTVT.

The J gene is TRBJ2-7, the V gene TRBV7-2, with 10 bases matching TRBD1. From germline, CDR1 is SGHTA and CDR2 FQGNSA. This CDR3 spans 13 amino acids. Trimming took 4 bases from V and 3 from J; bases not matched to a gene: 0. The CDR3 region has the DNA TGTGCCAGCAGCTGGACAGGGGGCTACGAGCAGTACTTC. Amino acid sequence: CASSWTGGYEQYF.

V is TRBV2 and J is TRBJ2-2; D possibly corresponds to TRBD2 (7 bases). Trimming removed 6 bases from V and 7 bases from J, with 24 bases in between. The CDR3 covers 17 residues. The V gene's germline CDR1 is SNHLY and CDR2 FYNNEI. The CDR3 is CASRPRTRGTLGGELFF. The CDR3 DNA reads as TGTGCCAGCAGGCCCCGGACTAGGGGGACACTTGGCGGGGAGCTGTTTTTT.

The sample holds one count of this clone. The gene calls are TRBV19 and TRBJ1-2; 7 bases fit TRBD1. CDR3 size: 13 residues. The V and J ends lost 6 bases and 3 bases, in that order; junction bases with no gene match: 4. Germline CDR1 reads LNHDA; CDR2 reads SQIVND (reference sequence). CDR3 loop: CASSRQGHYGYTF. The CDR3 DNA sequence: TGTGCCAGTAGCCGACAGGGACACTATGGCTACACCTTC.

This chain connects TRBV13 to TRBJ1-4; 10 bases are a match to TRBD1. The CDR3 has 15 residues. V was clipped by 4 bases and J by 8 bases; unmatched bases: 7. Per germline, CDR1 PRHDT and CDR2 FYEKMQ (reference sequence). CDR3 coding DNA: TGTGCCAGCAGCTGGGGGACAGGGGAAGGCGAAAAACTGTTTTTT. Its translation is CASSWGTGEGEKLFF.

This chain links TRBV13 with TRBJ2-7; the match to TRBD1 covers 7 bases. Germline trimming cut 4 bases from V and 3 bases from J; bases unmatched to any gene: 6. This CDR3 comprises 14 residues. Looked up from germline, CDR1 is PRHDT and CDR2 is FYEKMQ (reference sequence). CDR3 sequence: CASSSPGQRYEQYF. The CDR3 DNA is TGTGCCAGCAGCTCACCGGGACAGCGCTACGAGCAGTACTTC.

The CDR3 loop reads CASSLNRLDTQYF. The DNA of the CDR3 is TGTGCCAGCAGCCTCAACAGGTTAGATACGCAGTATTTT. The V and J genes are TRBV7-2 and TRBJ2-3, with D possibly TRBD1 on 5 matching bases. Germline CDR1 reads SGHTA; CDR2 reads FQGNSA. V was shortened by 5 bases and J by 5 bases, with 11 bases between the two germline ends. This CDR3 has 13 amino acids. Supplemented by reference TRBV7-2 and TRBJ2-3, the full variable domain reads GAGVSQSPSNKVTEKGKDVELRCDPISGHTALYWYRQSLGQGLEFLIYFQGNSAPDKSGLPSDRFSAERTGGSVSTLTIQRTQQEDSAVYLCASSLNRLDTQYFGPGTRLTVL.